This TCR beta chain was observed in a study of OX40 agonist ivuxolimab in advanced cancers. Study results and limitations: Nonresponders, in some cases, also had low normalized T-cell clonal expansion. Some of the lowest clonal expansion was seen in partial responders at 0.1-3.0 mg/kg. At doses 0.1 to 3.0 mg/kg, CD4+ and CD8+ clones expanded.

Turning to this clone: The antigen is not known.

Trimming removed 5 bases at V and 18 bases at J, with 17 bases between. The CDR3 has 12 residues. CDR1 and CDR2 from the germline V gene are MDHEN and SYDVKM. Sequenced by immunoSEQ multiplex PCR; TCRdb stores in-frame clones only, minus some. Of some 86,000 clones listed, 90% are singletons. The TCR comes from an adult with an advanced solid tumor such as melanoma, head and neck, liver or kidney cancer. The sample here was CD4+ or CD8+ T cells sorted from blood, taken in a trial of the OX40 agonist ivuxolimab. The chain is built from TRBV28 and TRBJ1-6; D perhaps matches TRBD1 (6 bases). For the CDR3, the DNA is TGTGCCAGCAGTCTGGGAACAGGGAGGTCCCACTTT. This translates into CASSLGTGRSHF.